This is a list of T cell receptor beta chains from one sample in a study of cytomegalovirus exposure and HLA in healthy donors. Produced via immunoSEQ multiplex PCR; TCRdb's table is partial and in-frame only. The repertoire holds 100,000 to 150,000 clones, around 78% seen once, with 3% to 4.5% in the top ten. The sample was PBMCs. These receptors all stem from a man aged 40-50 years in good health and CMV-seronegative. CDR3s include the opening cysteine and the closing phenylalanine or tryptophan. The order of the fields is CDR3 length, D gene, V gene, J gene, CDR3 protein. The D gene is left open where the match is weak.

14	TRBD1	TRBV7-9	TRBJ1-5	CASSLGQSDQPQHF
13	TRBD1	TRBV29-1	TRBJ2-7	CSVPGQVTYEQYF
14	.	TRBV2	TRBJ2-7	CASSGKRSSYEQYF
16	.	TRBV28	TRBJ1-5	CASSFPRGGAGQPQHF
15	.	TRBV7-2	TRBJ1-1	CASSFGWGGSTEAFF
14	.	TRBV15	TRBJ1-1	CATSRDLENTEAFF
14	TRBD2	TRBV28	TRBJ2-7	CASTPAGASYEQYF
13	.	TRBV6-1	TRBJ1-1	CASSDSYYTEAFF
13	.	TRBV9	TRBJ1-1	CASSVGGSTEAFF
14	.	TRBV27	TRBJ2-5	CASSPGTAGETQYF
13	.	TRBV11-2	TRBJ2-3	CASSSDSPDTQYF
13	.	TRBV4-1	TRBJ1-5	CASSQDLFQPQHF
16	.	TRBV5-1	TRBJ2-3	CASSLPRDLTPDTQYF
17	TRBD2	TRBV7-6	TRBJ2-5	CASSPKPGLAGGETQYF
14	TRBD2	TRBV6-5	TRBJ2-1	CASRLAGTHLGQFF
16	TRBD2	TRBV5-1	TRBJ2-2	CASRSLAGEQTGELFF
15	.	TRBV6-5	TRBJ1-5	CASRPRGNSNQPQHF
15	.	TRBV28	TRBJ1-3	CASSVPRGSGNTIYF
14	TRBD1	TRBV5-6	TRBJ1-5	CASSPGTGKTPQHF
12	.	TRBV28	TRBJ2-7	CASSLTYYEQYF